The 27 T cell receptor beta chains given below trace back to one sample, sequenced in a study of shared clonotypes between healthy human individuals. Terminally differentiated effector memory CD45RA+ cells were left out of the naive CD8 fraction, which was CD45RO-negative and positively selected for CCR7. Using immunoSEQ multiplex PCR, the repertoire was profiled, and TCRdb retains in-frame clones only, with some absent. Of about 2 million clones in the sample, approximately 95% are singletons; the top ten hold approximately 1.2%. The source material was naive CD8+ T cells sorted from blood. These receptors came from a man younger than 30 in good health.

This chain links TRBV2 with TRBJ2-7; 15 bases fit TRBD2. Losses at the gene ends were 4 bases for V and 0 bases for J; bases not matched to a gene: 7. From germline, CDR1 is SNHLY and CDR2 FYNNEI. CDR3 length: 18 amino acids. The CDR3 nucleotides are TGTGCCAGCAGTGGTGGACTAGCGGGAGGGGGGAGCTCCTACGAGCAGTACTTC. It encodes CASSGGLAGGGSSYEQYF.

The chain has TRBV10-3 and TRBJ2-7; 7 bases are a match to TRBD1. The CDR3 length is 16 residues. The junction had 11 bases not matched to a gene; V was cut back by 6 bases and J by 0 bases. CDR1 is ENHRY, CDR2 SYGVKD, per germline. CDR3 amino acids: CAISDPGQASSYEQYF. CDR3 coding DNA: TGTGCCATCAGCGACCCCGGACAGGCCAGCTCCTACGAGCAGTACTTC.

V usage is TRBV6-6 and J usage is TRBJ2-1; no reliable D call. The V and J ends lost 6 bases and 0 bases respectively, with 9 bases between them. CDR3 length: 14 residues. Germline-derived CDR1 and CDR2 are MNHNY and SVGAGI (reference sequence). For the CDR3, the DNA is TGTGCCAGCAGCCTACAGAGCTCCTACAATGAGCAGTTCTTC. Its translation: CASSLQSSYNEQFF.

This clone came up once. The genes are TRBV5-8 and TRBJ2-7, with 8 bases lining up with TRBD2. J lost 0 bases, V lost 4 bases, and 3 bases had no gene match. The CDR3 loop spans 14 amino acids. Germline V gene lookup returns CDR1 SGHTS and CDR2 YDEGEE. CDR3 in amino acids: CASSPLAASYEQYF. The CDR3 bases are TGTGCCAGCAGCCCACTAGCGGCCTCCTACGAGCAGTACTTC.

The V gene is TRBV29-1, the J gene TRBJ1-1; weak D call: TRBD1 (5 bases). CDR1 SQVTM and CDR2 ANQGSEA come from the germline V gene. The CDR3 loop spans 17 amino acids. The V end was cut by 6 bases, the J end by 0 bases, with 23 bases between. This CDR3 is CSVHSGWGSKMNTEAFF. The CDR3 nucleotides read TGCAGCGTCCATTCGGGGTGGGGGTCGAAAATGAACACTGAAGCTTTCTTT. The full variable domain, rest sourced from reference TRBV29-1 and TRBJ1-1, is SAVISQKPSRDICQRGTSLTIQCQVDSQVTMMFWYRQQPGQSLTLIATANQGSEATYESGFVIDKFPISRPNLTFSTLTVSNMSPEDSSIYLCSVHSGWGSKMNTEAFFGQGTRLTVV.

The CDR3 DNA is TGTGCCAGTATTGCCATGGGCGGGAGACGCGATGAGCAGTTCTTC. Translation: CASIAMGGRRDEQFF. The chain joins TRBV19 to TRBJ2-1, with 7 bases that match TRBD2. Germline CDR1 reads LNHDA; CDR2 reads SQIVND (reference sequence). The CDR3 consists of 15 residues. V dropped 7 bases and J dropped 8; count of bases not matched to a gene: 14.

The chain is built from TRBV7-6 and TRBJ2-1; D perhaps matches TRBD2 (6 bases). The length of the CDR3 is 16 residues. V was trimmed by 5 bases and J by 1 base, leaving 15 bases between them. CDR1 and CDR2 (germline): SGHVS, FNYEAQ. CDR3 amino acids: CASSHEASVSYNEQFF. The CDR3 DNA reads TGTGCCAGCAGCCACGAGGCTAGCGTATCCTACAATGAGCAGTTCTTC.

Here the CDR3 reads CASGTSGGLAGGLIYEQYF. The CDR3 bases are TGTGCCAGCGGAACCTCCGGCGGACTAGCGGGAGGGCTGATCTACGAGCAGTACTTC. The rearrangement links TRBV27 to TRBJ2-7, with 15 bases aligning to TRBD2. This CDR3 spans 19 amino acids. J gave up 3 bases and V 8 bases, and 17 bases lay outside the gene matches. From germline, CDR1 is MNHEY and CDR2 SMNVEV (reference sequence).

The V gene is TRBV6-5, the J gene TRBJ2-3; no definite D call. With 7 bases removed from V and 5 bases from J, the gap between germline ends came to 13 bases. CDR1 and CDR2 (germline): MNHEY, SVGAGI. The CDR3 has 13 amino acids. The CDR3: CASNLFFGDTQYF. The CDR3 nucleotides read TGTGCCAGCAACCTTTTCTTTGGAGATACGCAGTATTTT.

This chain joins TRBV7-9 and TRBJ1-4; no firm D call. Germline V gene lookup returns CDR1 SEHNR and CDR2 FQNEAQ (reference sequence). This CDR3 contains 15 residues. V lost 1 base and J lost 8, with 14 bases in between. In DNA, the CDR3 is TGTGCCAGCAGCTTAGGGGAGCTACTAGCAGAAAAACTGTTTTTT. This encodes CASSLGELLAEKLFF.

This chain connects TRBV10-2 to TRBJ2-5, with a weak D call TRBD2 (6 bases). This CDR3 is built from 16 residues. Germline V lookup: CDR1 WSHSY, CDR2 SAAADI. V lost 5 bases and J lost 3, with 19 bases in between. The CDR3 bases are TGCGCCAGCAGTTTCGACCAGCGGAGGGGAGAAGAGACCCAGTACTTC. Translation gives CASSFDQRRGEETQYF.

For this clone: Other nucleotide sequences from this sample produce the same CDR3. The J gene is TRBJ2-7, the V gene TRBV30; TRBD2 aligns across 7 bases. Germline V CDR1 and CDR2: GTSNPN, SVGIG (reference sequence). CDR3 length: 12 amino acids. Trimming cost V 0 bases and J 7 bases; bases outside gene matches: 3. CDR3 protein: CAWSVLGGEQYF. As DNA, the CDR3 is TGTGCCTGGAGTGTACTCGGGGGGGAGCAGTACTTC.

The CDR3 DNA follows: TGTGCCACCAGTACGGAGAGAAGTGTCTATGGCTACACCTTC. Translated, it gives CATSTERSVYGYTF. The chain combines TRBV15 with TRBJ1-2; D unclear. Between the trimmed V and J ends, which lost 6 bases and 4 bases, there was a span of 15 bases. The CDR3 has 14 amino acids. Germline V CDR1 and CDR2: LNHNV, YYDKDF (reference sequence).

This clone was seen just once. CDR3 sequence reads: CASSDAGPEGGNTIYF. The CDR3 bases are TGTGCCAGCAGTGACGCCGGCCCCGAAGGAGGAAACACCATATATTTT. V and J are TRBV25-1 and TRBJ1-3, with D hard to call. Germline CDR1 is MGHDK and CDR2 is SYGVNS. Trimming removed 3 bases at V and 4 bases at J, with 16 bases between. The CDR3 is made up of 16 amino acids.

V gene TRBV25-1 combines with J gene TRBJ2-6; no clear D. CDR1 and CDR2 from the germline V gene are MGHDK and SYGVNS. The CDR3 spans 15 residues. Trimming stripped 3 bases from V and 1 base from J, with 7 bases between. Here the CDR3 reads CASSDFYSGANVLTF. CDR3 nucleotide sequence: TGTGCCAGCAGTGATTTTTATTCTGGGGCCAACGTCCTGACTTTC.

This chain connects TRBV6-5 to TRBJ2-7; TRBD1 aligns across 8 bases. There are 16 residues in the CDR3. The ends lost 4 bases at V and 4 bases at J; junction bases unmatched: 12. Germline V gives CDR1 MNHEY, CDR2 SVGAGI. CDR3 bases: TGTGCCAGCAGTTCCGCCCTAGACAGGGGCCTGTACGAGCAGTACTTC. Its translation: CASSSALDRGLYEQYF.

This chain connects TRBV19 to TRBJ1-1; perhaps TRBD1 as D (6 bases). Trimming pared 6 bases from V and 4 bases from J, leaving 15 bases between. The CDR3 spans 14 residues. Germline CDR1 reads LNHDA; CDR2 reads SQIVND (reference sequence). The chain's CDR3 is CASSPQGVGTEAFF. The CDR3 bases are TGTGCCAGTAGCCCACAGGGTGTCGGCACTGAAGCTTTCTTT.

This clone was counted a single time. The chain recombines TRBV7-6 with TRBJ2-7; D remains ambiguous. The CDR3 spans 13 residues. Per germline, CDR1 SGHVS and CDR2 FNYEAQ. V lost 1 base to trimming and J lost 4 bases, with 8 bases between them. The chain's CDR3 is CASSLEMGYEQYF. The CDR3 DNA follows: TGTGCCAGCAGCTTAGAGATGGGGTACGAGCAGTACTTC.

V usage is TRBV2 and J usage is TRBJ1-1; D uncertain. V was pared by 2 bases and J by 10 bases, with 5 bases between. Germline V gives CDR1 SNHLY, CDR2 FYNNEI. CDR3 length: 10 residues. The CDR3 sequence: CASSEIPAFF. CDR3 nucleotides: TGTGCCAGCAGTGAAATCCCAGCTTTCTTT.

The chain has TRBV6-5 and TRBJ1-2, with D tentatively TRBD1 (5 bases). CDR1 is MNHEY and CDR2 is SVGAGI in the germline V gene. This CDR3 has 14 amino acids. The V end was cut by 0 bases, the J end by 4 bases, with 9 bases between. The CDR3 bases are TGTGCCAGCAGTTACTCCGCAGGGCCCTATGGCTACACCTTC. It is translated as CASSYSAGPYGYTF.

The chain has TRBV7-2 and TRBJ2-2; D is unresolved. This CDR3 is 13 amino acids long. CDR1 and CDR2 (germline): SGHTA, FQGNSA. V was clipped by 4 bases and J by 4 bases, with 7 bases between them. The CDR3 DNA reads TGTGCCAGCAGCTACACACTCACCGGGGAGCTGTTTTTT. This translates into CASSYTLTGELFF.

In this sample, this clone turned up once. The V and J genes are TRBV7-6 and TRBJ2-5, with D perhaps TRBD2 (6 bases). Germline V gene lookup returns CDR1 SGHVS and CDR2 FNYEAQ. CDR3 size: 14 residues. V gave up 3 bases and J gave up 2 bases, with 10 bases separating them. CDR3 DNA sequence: TGTGCCAGCAGCTTTCCCGGGACTCAAGAGACCCAGTACTTC. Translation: CASSFPGTQETQYF.

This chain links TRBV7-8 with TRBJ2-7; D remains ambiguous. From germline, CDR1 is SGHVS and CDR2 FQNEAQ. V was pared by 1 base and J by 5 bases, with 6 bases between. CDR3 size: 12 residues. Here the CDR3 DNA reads TGTGCCAGCAGCTTAGGCGCGGACGAGCAGTACTTC. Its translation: CASSLGADEQYF.

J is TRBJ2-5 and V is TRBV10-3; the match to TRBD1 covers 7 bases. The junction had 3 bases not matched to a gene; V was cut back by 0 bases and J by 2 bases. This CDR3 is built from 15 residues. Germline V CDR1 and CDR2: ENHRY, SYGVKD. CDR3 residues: CAISESRGRQETQYF. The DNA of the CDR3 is TGTGCCATCAGTGAGTCGAGGGGGCGACAAGAGACCCAGTACTTC.

As DNA, the CDR3 is TGTGCCAGCAGTTACCGGGGGCTGCAGGGCTACGAGCAGTACTTC. It encodes CASSYRGLQGYEQYF. This rearrangement joins TRBV6-5 to TRBJ2-7; the D call may be TRBD1 or TRBD2 (6 bases each). The CDR3 sequence is 15 residues long. Germline V gene sequence: CDR1 MNHEY, CDR2 SVGAGI. The V and J ends lost 2 bases and 3 bases respectively, with 14 bases between them.

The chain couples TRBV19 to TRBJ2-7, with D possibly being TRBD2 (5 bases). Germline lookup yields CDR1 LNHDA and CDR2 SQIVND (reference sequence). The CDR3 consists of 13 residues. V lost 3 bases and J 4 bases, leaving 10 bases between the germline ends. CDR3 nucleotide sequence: TGTGCCAGTAGTATGAGGGTAGCTTACGAGCAGTACTTC. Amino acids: CASSMRVAYEQYF.

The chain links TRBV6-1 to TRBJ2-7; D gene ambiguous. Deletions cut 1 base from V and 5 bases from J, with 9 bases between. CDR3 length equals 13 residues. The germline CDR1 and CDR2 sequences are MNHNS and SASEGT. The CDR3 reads CASSEGTGHEQYF. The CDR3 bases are TGTGCCAGCAGTGAAGGGACCGGCCACGAGCAGTACTTC.